This is a list of T cell receptor beta chains from one sample in a study of CD8+ T cells in alopecia areata. This table comes from immunoSEQ multiplex PCR, and its TCRdb copy is limited to in-frame clones, with some not included. The sample lists more than 90,000 clones, 58% seen once, with 30% in the top ten. The sequencing used CD8+ T cells sorted from blood, collected at week 4, from a patient treated with tofacitinib. The receptor source for this set is a human donor with alopecia areata. Each CDR3 is given with its conserved first and last residue. D genes are given only for firm matches. Clone size is given for some rows only: seen once, a few or many times, or a class if the clone is expanded.

D: -; size: -; J: TRBJ1-5; V: TRBV5-6; DNA: TGTGCCAGCAGCTTGGTTGCGCAGGGCCCGGATCAGCCCCAGCATTTT; CDR3: CASSLVAQGPDQPQHF
D: -; size: -; J: TRBJ2-5; V: TRBV20-1; DNA: TGCAGTGCTGGATTTGGGACTCAACTGTACTTC; CDR3: CSAGFGTQLYF
D: TRBD1; size: -; J: TRBJ1-1; V: TRBV29-1; DNA: TGCAGCACCGAAGGCCAGGGGGCCGAAAACACTGAAGCTTTCTTT; CDR3: CSTEGQGAENTEAFF
D: -; size: -; J: TRBJ2-1; V: TRBV30; DNA: TGTGCCTGGGGGGGACCTATTCCCAAGCAGTTCTTC; CDR3: CAWGGPIPKQFF
D: -; size: -; J: TRBJ2-5; V: TRBV15; DNA: TGTGCCACCAGCAGAAATCGGGCCCAAGAGACCCAGTACTTC; CDR3: CATSRNRAQETQYF
D: TRBD1; size: few; J: TRBJ2-3; V: TRBV5-1; DNA: TGCGCCAGCAGCCACGGACAGGGCGGAGATACGCAGTATTTT; CDR3: CASSHGQGGDTQYF
D: -; size: few; J: TRBJ2-5; V: TRBV29-1; DNA: TGCAGCGTTGAAGTGGTGGACCAGTACCAAGAGACCCAGTACTTC; CDR3: CSVEVVDQYQETQYF
D: TRBD1; size: -; J: TRBJ1-2; V: TRBV5-1; DNA: TGCGCCAGCAGACCCCAGGGGGCGTCCTATGGCTACACCTTC; CDR3: CASRPQGASYGYTF
D: TRBD2; size: -; J: TRBJ2-3; V: TRBV7-2; DNA: TGTGCCAGCAGCTTCAGCGGGGGGTGGGATACGCAGTATTTT; CDR3: CASSFSGGWDTQYF
D: -; size: few; J: TRBJ2-7; V: TRBV23-1; DNA: TGCGCCAGCAGTCAAATGGGTCCCCCTCCGTACGAGCAGTACTTC; CDR3: CASSQMGPPPYEQYF
D: -; size: -; J: TRBJ2-7; V: TRBV2; DNA: TGTGCCAGCAGTGTCGGGCGAGACGAGCAGTACTTC; CDR3: CASSVGRDEQYF
D: TRBD2; size: -; J: TRBJ2-5; V: TRBV30; DNA: TGTGCAGTAGCGGGGGGGGAGACCCAGTACTTC; CDR3: CAVAGGETQYF
D: -; size: -; J: TRBJ2-7; V: TRBV5-4; DNA: TGTGCCAGCAGCTTGGAGACAGGTCAGATTACCGGGCAGTACTTC; CDR3: CASSLETGQITGQYF
D: TRBD1; size: few; J: TRBJ1-2; V: TRBV11-2; DNA: TGTGCCAGCAGCTTAGCCGGGACAGACTATGGCTACACCTTC; CDR3: CASSLAGTDYGYTF
D: TRBD2; size: -; J: TRBJ2-5; V: TRBV7-3; DNA: TGTGCCAGCAGCTTAAGACTAGCGGGGGGCGGTGAGACCCAGTACTTC; CDR3: CASSLRLAGGGETQYF
D: -; size: -; J: TRBJ2-7; V: TRBV6-6; DNA: TGTGCCAGCGGGTTGTTGAGGGACGGATCCTACGAGCAGTACTTC; CDR3: CASGLLRDGSYEQYF
D: -; size: -; J: TRBJ2-3; V: TRBV15; DNA: TGTGCCACCAGCAGAGCCGGGGTGGGCACAGATACGCAGTATTTT; CDR3: CATSRAGVGTDTQYF
D: -; size: -; J: TRBJ2-6; V: TRBV7-9; DNA: TGTGCCAGCAGCTGGAAACGAAGCTCTGGGGCCAACGTCCTGACTTTC; CDR3: CASSWKRSSGANVLTF
D: -; size: -; J: TRBJ2-2; V: TRBV30; DNA: TGTGCCTGGAGTTCTATGACAGGACTAAACACCGGGGAGCTGTTTTTT; CDR3: CAWSSMTGLNTGELFF
D: TRBD1; size: -; J: TRBJ2-1; V: TRBV15; DNA: TGTGCCACCAGCAGGTCAGGGGGATACAATGAGCAGTTCTTC; CDR3: CATSRSGGYNEQFF
D: -; size: -; J: TRBJ2-1; V: TRBV30; DNA: TGTGCCTGGAGTGAAGACAATGAGCAGTTCTTC; CDR3: CAWSEDNEQFF
D: -; size: -; J: TRBJ1-2; V: TRBV7-8; DNA: TGTGCCAGCAGCTTACAAGGCGGCAGGAATGGCTACACCTTC; CDR3: CASSLQGGRNGYTF
D: -; size: -; J: TRBJ1-1; V: TRBV25-1; DNA: TGTGCCAGCAGTGGGGGAACTGAAGCTTTCTTT; CDR3: CASSGGTEAFF
D: TRBD2; size: -; J: TRBJ2-5; V: TRBV13; DNA: TGTGCCAGCAGTGGGGGACTATCCCAAGAGACCCAGTACTTC; CDR3: CASSGGLSQETQYF
D: -; size: -; J: TRBJ1-6; V: TRBV30; DNA: TGTGCCTGGAGTGTACTCGAGAATTCACCCCTCCACTTT; CDR3: CAWSVLENSPLHF
D: TRBD1; size: -; J: TRBJ2-1; V: TRBV29-1; DNA: TGCAGCGTTGAAGAGGACAGGGGATACAATGAGCAGTTCTTC; CDR3: CSVEEDRGYNEQFF
D: -; size: few; J: TRBJ1-2; V: TRBV18; DNA: TGTGCCAGCTCACCCGAGACAGGAACTAACTATGGCTACACCTTC; CDR3: CASSPETGTNYGYTF
D: -; size: -; J: TRBJ2-1; V: TRBV2; DNA: TGTGCCAGTTTTCCCGGATACAATGAGCAGTTCTTC; CDR3: CASFPGYNEQFF
D: -; size: -; J: TRBJ1-1; V: TRBV28; DNA: TGTGCCAGCAGTTCCAACCTTCAGACTTTCTTT; CDR3: CASSSNLQTFF
D: -; size: -; J: TRBJ2-2; V: TRBV27; DNA: TGTGCCAGCAGACTAGCTTCCGGGGAGCTGTTTTTT; CDR3: CASRLASGELFF
D: -; size: -; J: TRBJ1-6; V: TRBV30; DNA: TGTGCCTGGGAGACCAGTTCACCCCTCCACTTT; CDR3: CAWETSSPLHF
D: -; size: few; J: TRBJ2-3; V: TRBV2; DNA: TGTGCCAGCAGTCCGGGGGACCTCACAGATACGCAGTATTTT; CDR3: CASSPGDLTDTQYF
D: -; size: -; J: TRBJ1-1; V: TRBV29-1; DNA: TGCAGCGTTGAATTCAGGGTGGAGGAAGCTTTCTTT; CDR3: CSVEFRVEEAFF
D: -; size: once; J: TRBJ1-2; V: TRBV9; DNA: TGTGCCAGCAGCGTAGGGGCAGGGGAGTATGGCTACACCTTC; CDR3: CASSVGAGEYGYTF
D: TRBD1; size: -; J: TRBJ2-7; V: TRBV29-1; DNA: TGCAGCGCAGGGACAGGTGCCTACGAGCAGTACTTC; CDR3: CSAGTGAYEQYF
D: -; size: -; J: TRBJ2-5; V: TRBV14; DNA: TGTGCCAGCAGCCAAGAACGTGGAGAAGAGACCCAGTACTTC; CDR3: CASSQERGEETQYF
D: -; size: -; J: TRBJ1-6; V: TRBV15; DNA: TGTGCCACCAGCAGAGTCAAGGGGCGTCGGTCACCCCTCCACTTT; CDR3: CATSRVKGRRSPLHF
D: -; size: -; J: TRBJ2-1; V: TRBV19; DNA: TGTGCCAGTAGTATAGGGACCCGAAGCAATGAGCAGTTCTTC; CDR3: CASSIGTRSNEQFF
D: TRBD2; size: few; J: TRBJ2-1; V: TRBV7-9; DNA: TGTGCCAGCAGCTCACGCGGGGGGGACAATGAGCAGTTCTTC; CDR3: CASSSRGGDNEQFF
D: TRBD1; size: -; J: TRBJ2-7; V: TRBV30; DNA: TGTGCCTGGAGTGTTGGACAGGGGTTAAACTACGAGCAGTACTTC; CDR3: CAWSVGQGLNYEQYF
D: -; size: once; J: TRBJ2-1; V: TRBV4-1; DNA: TGCGCCTCAGGCGGCGGGCTGGATAATGAGCAGTTCTTC; CDR3: CASGGGLDNEQFF
D: -; size: few; J: TRBJ2-3; V: TRBV7-2; DNA: TGTGCCAGCAGCTGGGACCCTGAGTGTCTGGATACGCAGTATTTT; CDR3: CASSWDPECLDTQYF
D: -; size: -; J: TRBJ1-6; V: TRBV30; DNA: TGTGCCTGGAGAACATCGACATCACCCCTCCACTTT; CDR3: CAWRTSTSPLHF
D: -; size: few; J: TRBJ2-5; V: TRBV6-1; DNA: TGTGCCAGCAGTGAAGACTGGGGGAGGACCCAGTACTTC; CDR3: CASSEDWGRTQYF
D: -; size: -; J: TRBJ2-7; V: TRBV7-9; DNA: TGTGCCAGCAGCCATCGGGGTTCCTACGAGCAGTACTTC; CDR3: CASSHRGSYEQYF
D: -; size: -; J: TRBJ1-1; V: TRBV7-9; DNA: TGTGCCAGCAGCTTAGTGGCAGGGGTGAACACTGAAGCTTTCTTT; CDR3: CASSLVAGVNTEAFF
D: -; size: -; J: TRBJ1-6; V: TRBV7-9; DNA: TGTGCCAGCAGTATCTCGAGTCAGGCCAATTCACCCCTCCACTTT; CDR3: CASSISSQANSPLHF
D: -; size: few; J: TRBJ1-5; V: TRBV30; DNA: TGTGCCTGGGGCTCGGGGGCATCGGGCAATCAGCCCCAGCATTTT; CDR3: CAWGSGASGNQPQHF
D: -; size: -; J: TRBJ2-5; V: TRBV7-2; DNA: TGTGCCAGCAGCCTTCGGGGTTACCCAGCTGGGACCCAGTACTTC; CDR3: CASSLRGYPAGTQYF
D: TRBD2; size: -; J: TRBJ2-3; V: TRBV7-9; DNA: TGTGCCAGCAGCTTAGCGCGGGGGGAGAGCACAGATACACAGTATTTT; CDR3: CASSLARGESTDTQYF
D: -; size: -; J: TRBJ2-6; V: TRBV27; DNA: TGTGCCAGCAGTTTGGCTGGGGCCAACGTCCTGACTTTC; CDR3: CASSLAGANVLTF
D: -; size: few; J: TRBJ2-1; V: TRBV19; DNA: TGTGCCAGTAGTATATACGGGCTAGTAGGGGATGAGCAGTTCTTC; CDR3: CASSIYGLVGDEQFF
D: -; size: -; J: TRBJ2-7; V: TRBV29-1; DNA: TGCAGCGTTCTTAGCTCCTACGAGCAGTACTTC; CDR3: CSVLSSYEQYF
D: TRBD1; size: -; J: TRBJ2-4; V: TRBV7-2; DNA: TGCGCCAGCAGCCAAGTAGAGGGGGCAAGTAACATTCAGTACTTC; CDR3: CASSQVEGASNIQYF
D: -; size: few; J: TRBJ1-5; V: TRBV15; DNA: TGTGCCACCAGTACCCGGGACGAAGGAAATCAGCCCCAGCATTTT; CDR3: CATSTRDEGNQPQHF